This T cell receptor beta chain was found in a study of shared clonotypes between healthy human individuals. Study overall: The composition of the donors was a couple of women and a few men aged 18 to 49. Study results and limitations: Sampling covered blood only; tissue repertoires likely differ. Clonotype sharing among the donors was expected to vary with sequencing depth.

In the original analysis: From ImmunoSEQ came sequences covering only the junction and carrying no quality scores, so filtering differed. Sequencing was performed with immunoSEQ multiplex PCR; in TCRdb, only in-frame clones are kept and a portion is missing. V and J calls and clone size follow that table, whereas D and trimming were derived from the DNA. Here the sample spans about 460,000 clones, 60% to 80% being singletons. Worth noting for this clone: As yet, its antigen is unknown.

The V and J ends lost 6 bases and 7 bases respectively, with 12 bases between them. CDR3 length equals 12 residues. CDR1 SEHNR and CDR2 FQNEAQ come from the germline V gene (reference sequence). This chain links TRBV7-9 with TRBJ2-5; D unclear. The clonotype originates from a woman aged 40 to 50 in good health. Some clones in this sample may be carry-over from other donors' samples. Sequencing input: PBMCs. The CDR3 sequence is CASRSDPGTQYF. CDR3 nucleotide sequence: TGTGCCAGCAGGTCCGATCCGGGGACCCAGTACTTC.